Sequencing of this T cell receptor (beta chain) was carried out in a study of blood T cell repertoires in COVID-19. Study-level information: There were acute and convalescent COVID-19 samples, and they came from the United States, Italy and Spain.

The CDR3 spans 18 residues. CDR1 is SNHLY, CDR2 FYNNEI, per germline. The V gene end was trimmed by 4 bases and the J gene end by 5 bases; junction bases not matched to a gene: 16. Seattle patients were enrolled while actively infected and followed longitudinally. Some clones are missing from TCRdb's copy, which holds only in-frame ones; the method was immunoSEQ multiplex PCR. The sample records about 200,000 clones, approximately 86% being singletons. The TCR sequence derives from a woman aged 45 to 65 with COVID-19, enrolled during active disease. Sequencing input: peripheral blood. The rearrangement links TRBV2 to TRBJ1-1; TRBD1 matches 10 bases. The CDR3 sequence is CASSVLYGTGVRGTEAFF. The CDR3 coding sequence is TGTGCCAGCAGTGTCTTATACGGGACAGGGGTCAGAGGGACTGAAGCTTTCTTT. The full variable domain, rest sourced from reference TRBV2 and TRBJ1-1, is EPEVTQTPSHQVTQMGQEVILRCVPISNHLYFYWYRQILGQKVEFLVSFYNNEISEKSEIFDDQFSVERPDGSNFTLKIRSTKLEDSAMYFCASSVLYGTGVRGTEAFFGQGTRLTVV.